The TCR beta chain described here comes from a study of T cells in tumors after PD-1 blockade. Across the whole study: No patient had prior checkpoint blockade, systemic immunosuppression, or radiotherapy within 4 weeks. On average, peripheral blood gave around 110,000 TCR templates and some 37,000 unique clonotypes.

The protocol was immunoSEQ multiplex PCR, while the TCRdb copy is restricted to in-frame clones and leaves out a portion. This table has around 45,000 clones, roughly 84% appearing once. This clone appeared a few times. The TCR sequence derives from a human donor with advanced basal cell or squamous cell carcinoma (not recorded which). Sequenced here: PBMCs, sampled before anti-PD-1 therapy.

CDR3 DNA: TGCGCCAGCAGCTTGGGGAGTTTTGGGGACGGGGAGCTGTTTTTT. This codes for CASSLGSFGDGELFF. J is TRBJ2-2 and V is TRBV5-1; D is ambiguous. This CDR3 is built from 15 residues. V gave up 0 bases and J gave up 7 bases, with 13 bases separating them. CDR1 is SGHRS and CDR2 is YFSETQ in the germline V gene.